The clone carrying this T cell receptor beta chain is classed as medium-sized (0.01 to 0.1%). This record comes from a study of immune heterogeneity within non-small cell lung tumors. Each sample used approximately 570 ng of genomic DNA from bulk tumor tissue. Biopsy collection occurred during surgery, with several far-apart biopsies per primary tumor. The cohort was untreated, with newly diagnosed non-small cell lung cancer undergoing curative surgery. TCR beta CDR3 regions came from multiplex PCR with 32 forward V and 13 reverse J primers. One entry per CDR3 protein, called by TCRdb with MiXCR from the multiplex PCR reads. Seen here are about 2,500 distinct CDR3 sequences, 51% observed once, and the top ten hold 44%. Trimming removed 0 bases from V and 3 bases from J, with 12 bases in between. The CDR3 totals 14 residues. Germline CDR1 is DFQATT and CDR2 is SNEGSKA (reference sequence).

The sequence was obtained from a man between 50 and 59 years old with non-small cell lung cancer. The chain couples TRBV20-1 to TRBJ2-7; tentative D call: TRBD1 (5 bases). The material sequenced was lung tumor tissue. CDR3: CSARDLAGLYEQYF. The CDR3 DNA follows: TGCAGTGCTAGAGATCTGGCAGGGCTCTACGAGCAGTACTTC.